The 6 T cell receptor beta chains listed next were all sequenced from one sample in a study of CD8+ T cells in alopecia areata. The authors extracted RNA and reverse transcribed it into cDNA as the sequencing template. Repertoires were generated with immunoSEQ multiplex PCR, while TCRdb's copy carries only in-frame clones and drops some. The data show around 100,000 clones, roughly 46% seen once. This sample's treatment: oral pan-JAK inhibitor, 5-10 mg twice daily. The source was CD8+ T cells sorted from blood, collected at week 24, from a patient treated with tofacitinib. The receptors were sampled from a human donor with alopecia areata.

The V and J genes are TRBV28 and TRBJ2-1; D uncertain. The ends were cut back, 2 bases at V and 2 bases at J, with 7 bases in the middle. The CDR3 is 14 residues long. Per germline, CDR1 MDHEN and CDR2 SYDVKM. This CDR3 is CASSLSSTYNEQFF. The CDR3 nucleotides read TGTGCCAGCAGTTTAAGCTCTACCTACAATGAGCAGTTCTTC.

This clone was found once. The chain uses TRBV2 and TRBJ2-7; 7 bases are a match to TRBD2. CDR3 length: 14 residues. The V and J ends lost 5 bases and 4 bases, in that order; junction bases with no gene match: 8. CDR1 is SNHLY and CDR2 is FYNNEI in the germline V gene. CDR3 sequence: CASSHGAGEYEQYF. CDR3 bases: TGTGCCAGCAGTCACGGTGCGGGAGAATACGAGCAGTACTTC. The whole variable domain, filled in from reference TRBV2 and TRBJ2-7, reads EPEVTQTPSHQVTQMGQEVILRCVPISNHLYFYWYRQILGQKVEFLVSFYNNEISEKSEIFDDQFSVERPDGSNFTLKIRSTKLEDSAMYFCASSHGAGEYEQYFGPGTRLTVT.

The CDR3 protein is CASSQDLNNEQFF. DNA for the CDR3: TGCGCCAGCAGCCAAGATCTGAACAATGAGCAGTTCTTC. The chain combines TRBV4-3 with TRBJ2-1; no clear D gene. The V end lost 0 bases, the J end lost 5 bases, and 5 bases lay between the germline ends. Germline assignment: CDR1 LGHNA and CDR2 YSLEER. The CDR3 consists of 13 residues.

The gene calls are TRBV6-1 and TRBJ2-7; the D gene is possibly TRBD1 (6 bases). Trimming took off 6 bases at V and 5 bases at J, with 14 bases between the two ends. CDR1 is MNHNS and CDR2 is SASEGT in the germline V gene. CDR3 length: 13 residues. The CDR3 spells CASRNRASDEQYF. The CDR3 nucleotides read TGTGCCAGCAGAAACAGGGCTTCGGACGAGCAGTACTTC.

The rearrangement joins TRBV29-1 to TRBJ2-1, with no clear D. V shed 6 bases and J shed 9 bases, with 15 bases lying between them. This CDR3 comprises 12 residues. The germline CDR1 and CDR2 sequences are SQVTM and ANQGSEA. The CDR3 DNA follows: TGCAGCGTCCCGTTGGGTTCCTTTGAGCAGTTCTTC. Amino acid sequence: CSVPLGSFEQFF.

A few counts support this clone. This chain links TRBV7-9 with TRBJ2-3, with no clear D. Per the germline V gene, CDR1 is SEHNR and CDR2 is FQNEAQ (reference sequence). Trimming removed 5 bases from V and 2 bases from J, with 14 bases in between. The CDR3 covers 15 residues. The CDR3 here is CASSNIDSTTDTQYF. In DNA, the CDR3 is TGTGCCAGCAGCAACATCGACTCGACCACAGATACGCAGTATTTT.